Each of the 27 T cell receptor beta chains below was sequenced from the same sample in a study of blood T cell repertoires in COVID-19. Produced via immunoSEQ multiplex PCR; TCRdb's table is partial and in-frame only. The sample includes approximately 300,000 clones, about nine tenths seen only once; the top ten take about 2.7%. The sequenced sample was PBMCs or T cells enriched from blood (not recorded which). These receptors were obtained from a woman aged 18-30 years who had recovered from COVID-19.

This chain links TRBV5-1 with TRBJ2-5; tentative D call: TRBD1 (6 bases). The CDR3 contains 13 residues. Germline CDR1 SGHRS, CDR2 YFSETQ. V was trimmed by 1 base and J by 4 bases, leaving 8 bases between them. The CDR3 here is CASSLLGGETQYF. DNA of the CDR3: TGCGCCAGCAGCTTGCTAGGGGGAGAGACCCAGTACTTC.

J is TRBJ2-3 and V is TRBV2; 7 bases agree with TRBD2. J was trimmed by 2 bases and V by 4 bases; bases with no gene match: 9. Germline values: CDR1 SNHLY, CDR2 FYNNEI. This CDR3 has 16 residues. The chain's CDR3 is CASSGLAGATTDTQYF. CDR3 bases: TGTGCCAGCAGTGGATTGGCGGGAGCTACCACAGATACGCAGTATTTT.

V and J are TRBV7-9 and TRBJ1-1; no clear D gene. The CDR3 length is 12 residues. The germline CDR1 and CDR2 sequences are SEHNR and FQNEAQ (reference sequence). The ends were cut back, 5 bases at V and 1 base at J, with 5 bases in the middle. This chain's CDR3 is CASSPWNTEAFF. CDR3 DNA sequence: TGTGCCAGCAGCCCTTGGAACACTGAAGCTTTCTTT.

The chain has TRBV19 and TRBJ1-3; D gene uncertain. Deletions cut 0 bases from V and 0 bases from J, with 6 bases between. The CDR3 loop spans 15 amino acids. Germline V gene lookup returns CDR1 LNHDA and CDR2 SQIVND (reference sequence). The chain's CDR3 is CASSIDRNSGNTIYF. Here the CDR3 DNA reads TGTGCCAGTAGTATAGACAGGAACTCTGGAAACACCATATATTTT.

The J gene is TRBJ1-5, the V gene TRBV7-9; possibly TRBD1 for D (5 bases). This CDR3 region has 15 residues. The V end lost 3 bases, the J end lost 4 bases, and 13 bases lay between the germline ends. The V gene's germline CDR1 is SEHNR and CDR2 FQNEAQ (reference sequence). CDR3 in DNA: TGTGCCAGCAGCTTTGGTTTCCCAGGGAATCAGCCCCAGCATTTT. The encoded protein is CASSFGFPGNQPQHF.

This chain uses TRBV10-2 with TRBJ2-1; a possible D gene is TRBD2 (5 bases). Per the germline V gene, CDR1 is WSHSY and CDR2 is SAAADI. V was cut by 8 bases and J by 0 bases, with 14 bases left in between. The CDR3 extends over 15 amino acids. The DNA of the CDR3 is TGCGCCAGCCGTCCCAGCGGAAGCTCCTACAATGAGCAGTTCTTC. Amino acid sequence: CASRPSGSSYNEQFF.

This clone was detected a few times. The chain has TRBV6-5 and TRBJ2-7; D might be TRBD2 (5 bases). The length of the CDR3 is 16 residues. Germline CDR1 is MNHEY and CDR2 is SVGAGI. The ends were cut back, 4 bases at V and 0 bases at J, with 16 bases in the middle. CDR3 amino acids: CASSSPVAGRSYEQYF. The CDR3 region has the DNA TGTGCCAGCAGTTCCCCGGTGGCGGGCCGCTCCTACGAGCAGTACTTC.

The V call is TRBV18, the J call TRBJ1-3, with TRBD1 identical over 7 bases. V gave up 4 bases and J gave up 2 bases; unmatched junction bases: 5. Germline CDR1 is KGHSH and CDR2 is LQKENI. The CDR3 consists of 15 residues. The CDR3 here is CASSLYGTAGNTIYF. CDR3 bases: TGTGCCAGCTCACTATACGGGACAGCTGGAAACACCATATATTTT.

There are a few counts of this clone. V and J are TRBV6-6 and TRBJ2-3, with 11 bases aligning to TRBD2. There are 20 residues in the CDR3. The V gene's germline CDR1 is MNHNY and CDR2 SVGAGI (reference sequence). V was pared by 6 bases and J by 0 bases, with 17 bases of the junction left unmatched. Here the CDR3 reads CASSTRRFTGLAGSTDTQYF. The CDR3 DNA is TGTGCCAGCAGCACCCGTAGGTTTACCGGACTAGCGGGTAGCACAGATACGCAGTATTTT.

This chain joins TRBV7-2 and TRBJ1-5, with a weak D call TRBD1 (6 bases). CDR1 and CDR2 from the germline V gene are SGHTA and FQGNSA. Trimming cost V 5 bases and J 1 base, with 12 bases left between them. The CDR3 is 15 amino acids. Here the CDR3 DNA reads TGTGCCAGCAGCCTACAGGGTTGGAGCAATCAGCCCCAGCATTTT. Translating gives CASSLQGWSNQPQHF.

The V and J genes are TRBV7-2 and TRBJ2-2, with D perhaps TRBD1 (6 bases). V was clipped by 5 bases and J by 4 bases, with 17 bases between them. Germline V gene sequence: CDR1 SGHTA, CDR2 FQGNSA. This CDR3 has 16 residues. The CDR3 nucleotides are TGTGCCAGCAGCACAACAGGGTTAAGTCTCACCGGGGAGCTGTTTTTT. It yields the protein CASSTTGLSLTGELFF.

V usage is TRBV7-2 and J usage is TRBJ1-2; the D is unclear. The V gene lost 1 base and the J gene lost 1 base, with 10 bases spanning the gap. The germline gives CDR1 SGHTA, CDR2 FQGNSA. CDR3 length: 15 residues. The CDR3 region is CASSLGVADNYGYTF. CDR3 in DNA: TGTGCCAGCAGCTTAGGCGTCGCGGATAACTATGGCTACACCTTC.

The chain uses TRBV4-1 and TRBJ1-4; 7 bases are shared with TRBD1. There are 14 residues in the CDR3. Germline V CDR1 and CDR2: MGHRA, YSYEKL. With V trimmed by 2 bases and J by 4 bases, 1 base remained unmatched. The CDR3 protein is CASSQRQGNEKLFF. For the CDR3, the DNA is TGCGCCAGCAGCCAACGACAGGGTAATGAAAAACTGTTTTTT.

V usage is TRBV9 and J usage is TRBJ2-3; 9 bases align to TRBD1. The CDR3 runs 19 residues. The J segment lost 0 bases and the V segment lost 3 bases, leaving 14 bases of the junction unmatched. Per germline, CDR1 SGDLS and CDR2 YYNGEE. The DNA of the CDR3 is TGTGCCAGCAGCGGGTTGGCGGGTACAGGGGGCAGGAGCACAGATACGCAGTATTTT. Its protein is CASSGLAGTGGRSTDTQYF.

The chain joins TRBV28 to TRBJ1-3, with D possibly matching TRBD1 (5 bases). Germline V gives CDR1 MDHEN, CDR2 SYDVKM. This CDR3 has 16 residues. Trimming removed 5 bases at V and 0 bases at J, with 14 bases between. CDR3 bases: TGTGCCAGCAGTGCGTCGGGACTGCGCTCTGGAAACACCATATATTTT. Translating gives CASSASGLRSGNTIYF.

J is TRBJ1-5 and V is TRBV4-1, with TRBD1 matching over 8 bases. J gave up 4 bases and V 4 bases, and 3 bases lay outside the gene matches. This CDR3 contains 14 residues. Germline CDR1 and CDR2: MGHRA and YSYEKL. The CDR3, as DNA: TGCGCCAGCAGCCCCGACAGGGGAAATCAGCCCCAGCATTTT. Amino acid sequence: CASSPDRGNQPQHF.

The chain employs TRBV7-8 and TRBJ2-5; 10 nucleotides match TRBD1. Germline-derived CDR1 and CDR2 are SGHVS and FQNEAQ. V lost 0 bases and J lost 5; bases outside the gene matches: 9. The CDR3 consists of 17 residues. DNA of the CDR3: TGTGCCAGCAGCTTAGCCCTCGGGACAGGGGTCCGCGAGACCCAGTACTTC. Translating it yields CASSLALGTGVRETQYF.

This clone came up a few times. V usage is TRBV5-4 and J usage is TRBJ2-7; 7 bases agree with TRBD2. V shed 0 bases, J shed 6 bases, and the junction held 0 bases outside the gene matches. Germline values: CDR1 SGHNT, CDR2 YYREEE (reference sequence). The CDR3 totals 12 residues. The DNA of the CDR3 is TGTGCCAGCAGCTTGGGGGGGGGCGAGCAGTACTTC. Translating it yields CASSLGGGEQYF.

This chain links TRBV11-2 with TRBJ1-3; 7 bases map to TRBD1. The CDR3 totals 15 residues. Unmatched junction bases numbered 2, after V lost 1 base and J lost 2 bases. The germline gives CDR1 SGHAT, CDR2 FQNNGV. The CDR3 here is CASSLVGTAGNTIYF. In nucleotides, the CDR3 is TGTGCCAGCAGCTTAGTCGGGACAGCTGGAAACACCATATATTTT.

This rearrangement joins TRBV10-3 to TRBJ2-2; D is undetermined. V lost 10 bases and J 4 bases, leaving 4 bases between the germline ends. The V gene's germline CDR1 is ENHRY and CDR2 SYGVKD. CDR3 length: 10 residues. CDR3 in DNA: TGTGCCACCGGCACCGGGGAGCTGTTTTTT. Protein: CATGTGELFF.

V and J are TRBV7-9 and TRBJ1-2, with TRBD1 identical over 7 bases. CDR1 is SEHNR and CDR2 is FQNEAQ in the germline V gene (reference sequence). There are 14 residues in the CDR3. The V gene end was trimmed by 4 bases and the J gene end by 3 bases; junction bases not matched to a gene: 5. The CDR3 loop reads CASSSTGDYYGYTF. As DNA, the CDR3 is TGTGCCAGCAGCTCTACAGGGGACTACTATGGCTACACCTTC.

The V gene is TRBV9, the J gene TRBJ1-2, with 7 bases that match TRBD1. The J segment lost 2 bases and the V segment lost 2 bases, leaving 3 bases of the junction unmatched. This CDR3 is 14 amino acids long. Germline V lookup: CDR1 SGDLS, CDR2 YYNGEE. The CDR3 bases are TGTGCCAGCAGCGTCCAGGGACAGAACTATGGCTACACCTTC. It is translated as CASSVQGQNYGYTF.

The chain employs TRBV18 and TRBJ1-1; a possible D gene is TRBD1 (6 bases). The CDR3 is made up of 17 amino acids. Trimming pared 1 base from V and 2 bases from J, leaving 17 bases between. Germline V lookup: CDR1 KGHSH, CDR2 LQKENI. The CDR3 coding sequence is TGTGCCAGCTCACCACAGAATAACAGGGTCAGCAACACTGAAGCTTTCTTT. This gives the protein CASSPQNNRVSNTEAFF.

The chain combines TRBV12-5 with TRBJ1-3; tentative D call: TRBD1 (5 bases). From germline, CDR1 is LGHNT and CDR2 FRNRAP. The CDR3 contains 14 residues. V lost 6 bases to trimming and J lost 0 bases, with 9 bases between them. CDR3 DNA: TGTGCTAGTGGGGTGACAGACTCTGGAAACACCATATATTTT. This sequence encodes CASGVTDSGNTIYF.

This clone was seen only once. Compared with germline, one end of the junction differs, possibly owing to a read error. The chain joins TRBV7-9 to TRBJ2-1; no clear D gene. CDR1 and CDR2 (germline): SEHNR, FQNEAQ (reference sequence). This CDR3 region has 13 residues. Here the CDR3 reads CASSLANLIERFF. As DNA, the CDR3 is TGTGCCAGCAGCTTAGCGAATCTGATTGAGCGGTTCTTC.

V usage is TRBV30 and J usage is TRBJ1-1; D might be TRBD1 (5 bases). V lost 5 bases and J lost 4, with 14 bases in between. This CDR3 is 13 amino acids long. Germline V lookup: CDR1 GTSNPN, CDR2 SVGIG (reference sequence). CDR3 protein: CAWALGGFTEAFF. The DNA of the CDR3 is TGTGCCTGGGCCCTGGGGGGTTTCACTGAAGCTTTCTTT. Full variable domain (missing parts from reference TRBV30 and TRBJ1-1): SQTIHQWPATLVQPVGSPLSLECTVEGTSNPNLYWYRQAAGRGLQLLFYSVGIGQISSEVPQNLSASRPQDRQFILSSKKLLLSDSGFYLCAWALGGFTEAFFGQGTRLTVV.

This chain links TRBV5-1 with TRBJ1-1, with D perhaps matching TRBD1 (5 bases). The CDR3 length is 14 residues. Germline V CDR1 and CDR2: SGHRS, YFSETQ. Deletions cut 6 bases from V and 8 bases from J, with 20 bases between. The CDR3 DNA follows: TGCGCCAGCACCCCTCGCTCCGGGGGGGAAGAAGCTTTCTTT. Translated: CASTPRSGGEEAFF.